This TCR beta chain was obtained from a study of Tregs in tolerant kidney transplant recipients. TCRdb's table, derived via immunoSEQ multiplex PCR, lists solely in-frame clones and lacks some. Its table lists approximately 50,000 clones. In the case of this clone: What it recognizes is unknown. The read falls 3 residues short of the CDR3 end, and the missing part is taken from the germline J gene.

General study findings and limits: The small number of patients limits these findings pending further validation. No direct test of biological reproducibility was done here.

Trimming took 3 bases from V and 5 from J; bases not matched to a gene: 8. The CDR3 is 15 amino acids. Germline CDR1 reads PRHDT; CDR2 reads FYEKMQ (reference sequence). The chain joins TRBV13 to TRBJ2-5; 8 bases are shared with TRBD2. This TCR derives from a human donor who received a combined kidney and bone marrow transplant. The sample consisted of CD4+ T cells from blood, taken before the transplant. Here the CDR3 reads CASSFSGTSGETQYF. CDR3 bases read: TGTGCCAGCAGCTTCTCCGGGACTAGTGGGGAGACC.